This TCR beta chain was sequenced in a study of neurological immune-mediated disorders (dated by TCRdb to between 2018 and 2020). For the study in its entirety: Among the approximately 34 multiple sclerosis patients, relapsing-remitting MS accounted for some 30 and secondary progressive MS accounted for 3. Peripheral blood TCR-beta repertoires from patients with HTLV-I-associated myelopathy (HAM/TSP), patients with multiple sclerosis, and healthy controls were compared in the study using UMI-based sequencing. Alongside PBMC samples, the set of more than 80 TCR-beta libraries contained longitudinal samples, technical triplicates, and paired CD4+ and CD8+ T-cell subsets that had been sorted. Of the approximately 66 subjects in the cohort, about 14 were HAM/TSP patients, about 34 were multiple sclerosis patients, and about 20 were healthy controls. Findings and caveats that apply to the study as a whole: In a phylogenetic analysis, the repertoires of 18 out of 34 MS patients fell into a single cluster of related CDR3 sequences, pointing to a possible signature at the repertoire level. Expanded clones from different subjects shared no identical CDR3 amino acid sequences, which suggests that TCR-beta repertoires were private in all groups. The MS cluster was not associated with any clinical or MRI features, and the authors stated that larger cohorts are needed. TCR clonal expansion was highest in HAM/TSP patients and lowest in MS patients, with MS patients falling below even healthy controls.

cDNA synthesis used template-switch 5'RACE with a primer carrying a 10-nucleotide random unique molecular identifier tagging each TCR transcript. Over 170 million TCR-beta sequences, covering 15-18 subjects, were produced in each sequencing run. The RNeasy kit was used for extraction of total RNA. The KAPA Real-time Library Amplification kit was used to amplify TCR-beta VDJ regions with primers targeting the TCR constant region and the 5'RACE anchor. Sample indexes and Illumina adaptors were added in a first PCR, and a second PCR then increased library yield. After Ampure bead purification, the TCR product of roughly 650 bp was size-selected on a 2% E-gel SizeSelection system. Before pooling, libraries had their quality checked on a Bioanalyzer, their concentration measured with Qubit, and their quantity determined with the Kapa Library Quantification kit. Libraries were sequenced paired-end 2 x 150 bp on an Illumina HiSeq 2500. To increase sequence diversity, roughly 23-30% phiX was spiked into each library pool. Turning to the authors' computational methods: The quality-filtered reads were processed with the UMI-based MiGEC pipeline, whose error correction step removed more than 80% of the raw TCR sequences. IMGT germline references were used for alignment of VDJ genes, and clonotypes were defined by a unique CDR3 amino acid sequence together with V-J genes. VDJtools evaluated clonal expansion, Shannon diversity and CDR3 relatedness (CalcPairwiseDistances, ClusterSamples); CLCbio workbench built phylogenetic trees. Clones with at least 8 unique UMIs were defined as expanded, with this threshold being based on coefficient-of-variation modelling across technical triplicates. TCRdb reprocessed the public reads (quality trimming at Q25 with fastp, clone calling with MiXCR) and kept in-frame beta chains. Every distinct CDR3 protein forms one entry, paired with its most common genes and DNA. The V and J calls reflect TCRdb's pipeline rather than the authors' work. The sample records 20,000 to 25,000 distinct CDR3 sequences, approximately 15% of which are singletons. The ten top clones hold over 6.5% of the sample.

This clonotype was recorded at least ten times. Its antigen specificity is not known. Base-call qualities are not available, and no considerably larger clone is one nucleotide away. Sorted-subset TCR libraries were prepared from around 1 million sorted CD4+ or CD8+ T cells. Multiple sclerosis patients were enrolled in a US clinical protocol evaluating disease progression by magnetic resonance imaging. Peripheral blood underwent Ficoll-Hypaque density gradient centrifugation to isolate PBMCs, which were then cryopreserved in liquid nitrogen. Paired sorted CD4+ and CD8+ subsets came from healthy controls, HAM/TSP patients and MS patients. The CDR3 has 14 amino acids, counting the end cysteine and phenylalanine. The retained sequence is limited to the CDR3, 42 bases, with the frame set at the first base. After removal of 5 bases from V and 3 bases from J, the junction retains 1 base not matched to a gene. Looking up the germline V gene yields CDR1 SGHAT and CDR2 FQNNGV.

The receptor was isolated from a woman aged 18-30 years with multiple sclerosis. Rearrangement joined TRBV11-2 to TRBJ2-1, with 10 bases in between that match TRBD2. Sequencing was carried out using CD8+ T cells from blood. The CDR3 here reads CASSGLADYNEQFF. In nucleotide form, the sequence is TGTGCCAGCAGCGGACTAGCGGACTACAATGAGCAGTTCTTC.